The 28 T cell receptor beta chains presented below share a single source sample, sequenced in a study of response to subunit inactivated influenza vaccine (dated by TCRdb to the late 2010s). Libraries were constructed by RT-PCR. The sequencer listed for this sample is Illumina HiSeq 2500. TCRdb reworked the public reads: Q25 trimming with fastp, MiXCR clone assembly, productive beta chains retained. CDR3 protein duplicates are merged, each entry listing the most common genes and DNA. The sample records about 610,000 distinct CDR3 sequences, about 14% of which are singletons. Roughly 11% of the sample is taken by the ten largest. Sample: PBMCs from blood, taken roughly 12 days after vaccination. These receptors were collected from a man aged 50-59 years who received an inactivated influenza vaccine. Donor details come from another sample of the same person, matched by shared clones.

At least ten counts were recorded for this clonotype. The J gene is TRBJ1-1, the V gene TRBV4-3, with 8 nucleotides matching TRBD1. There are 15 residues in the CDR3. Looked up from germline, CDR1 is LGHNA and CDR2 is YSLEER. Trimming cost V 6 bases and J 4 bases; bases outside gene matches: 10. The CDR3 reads CASRVGQGGSTEAFF. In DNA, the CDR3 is TGCGCCAGCAGGGTCGGACAGGGCGGTAGCACTGAAGCTTTCTTT.

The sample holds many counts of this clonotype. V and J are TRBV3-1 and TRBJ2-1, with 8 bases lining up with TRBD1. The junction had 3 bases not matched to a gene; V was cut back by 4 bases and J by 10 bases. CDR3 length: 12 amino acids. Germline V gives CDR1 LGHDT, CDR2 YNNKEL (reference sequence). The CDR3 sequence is CASSPRGLEQFF. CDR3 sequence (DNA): TGTGCCAGCAGCCCCAGGGGGCTAGAGCAGTTCTTC.

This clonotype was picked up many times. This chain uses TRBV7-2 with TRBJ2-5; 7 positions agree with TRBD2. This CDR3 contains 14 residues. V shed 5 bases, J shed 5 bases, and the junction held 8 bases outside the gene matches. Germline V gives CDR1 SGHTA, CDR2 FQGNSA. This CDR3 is CASSAGGLRETQYF. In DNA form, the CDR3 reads TGTGCCAGCAGCGCCGGGGGACTACGGGAGACCCAGTACTTC.

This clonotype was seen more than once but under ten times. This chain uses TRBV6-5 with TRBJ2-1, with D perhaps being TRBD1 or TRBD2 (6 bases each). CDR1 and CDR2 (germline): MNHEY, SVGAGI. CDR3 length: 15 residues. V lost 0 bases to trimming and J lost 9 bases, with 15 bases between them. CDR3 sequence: CASSYSGGASLEQFF. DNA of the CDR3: TGTGCCAGCAGTTACTCGGGGGGCGCGTCTCTTGAGCAGTTCTTC.

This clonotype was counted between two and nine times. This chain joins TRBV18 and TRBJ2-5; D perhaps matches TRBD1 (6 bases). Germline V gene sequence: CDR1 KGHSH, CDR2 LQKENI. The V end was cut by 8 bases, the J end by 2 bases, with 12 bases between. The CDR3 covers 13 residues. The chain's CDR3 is CASHRDIQETQYF. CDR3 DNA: TGTGCCAGCCACCGGGACATACAAGAGACCCAGTACTTC.

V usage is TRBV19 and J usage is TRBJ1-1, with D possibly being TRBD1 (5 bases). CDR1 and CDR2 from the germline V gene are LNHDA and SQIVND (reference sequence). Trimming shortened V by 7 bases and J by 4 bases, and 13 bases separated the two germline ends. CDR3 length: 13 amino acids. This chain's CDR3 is CASMGLGVTEAFF. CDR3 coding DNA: TGTGCCAGTATGGGCCTAGGGGTCACTGAAGCTTTCTTT.

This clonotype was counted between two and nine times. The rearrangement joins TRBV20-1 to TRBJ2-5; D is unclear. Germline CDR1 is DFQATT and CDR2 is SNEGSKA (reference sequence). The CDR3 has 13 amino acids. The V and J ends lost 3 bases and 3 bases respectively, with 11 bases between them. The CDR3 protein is CSARHSSEETQYF. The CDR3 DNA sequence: TGCAGTGCTAGGCACAGTTCCGAAGAGACCCAGTACTTC.

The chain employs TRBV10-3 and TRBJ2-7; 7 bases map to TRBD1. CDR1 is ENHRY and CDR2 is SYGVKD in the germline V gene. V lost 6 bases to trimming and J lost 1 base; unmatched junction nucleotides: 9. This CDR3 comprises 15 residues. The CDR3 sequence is CAISAGTAMSYEQYF. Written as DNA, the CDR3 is TGTGCCATCAGCGCCGGGACAGCGATGTCCTACGAGCAGTACTTC.

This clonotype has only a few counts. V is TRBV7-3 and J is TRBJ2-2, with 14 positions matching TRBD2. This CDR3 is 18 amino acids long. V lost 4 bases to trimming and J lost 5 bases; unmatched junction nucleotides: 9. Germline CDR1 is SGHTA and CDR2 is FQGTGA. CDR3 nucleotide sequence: TGTGCCAGCAGCTCTCCGGGACTAGCGGGAGTTCGTACCGGGGAGCTGTTTTTT. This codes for CASSSPGLAGVRTGELFF.

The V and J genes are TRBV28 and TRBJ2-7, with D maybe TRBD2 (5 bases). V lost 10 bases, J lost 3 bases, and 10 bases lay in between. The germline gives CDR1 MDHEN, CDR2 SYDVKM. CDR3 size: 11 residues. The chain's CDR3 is CATGVGYEQYF. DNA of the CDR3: TGTGCCACCGGGGTGGGCTACGAGCAGTACTTC.

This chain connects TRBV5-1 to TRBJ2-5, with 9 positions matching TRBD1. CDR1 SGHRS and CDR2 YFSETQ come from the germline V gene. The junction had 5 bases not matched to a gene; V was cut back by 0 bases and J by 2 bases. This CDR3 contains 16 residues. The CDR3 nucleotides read TGCGCCAGCAGCTTGGCGGGAGGACAGGGGCAAGAGACCCAGTACTTC. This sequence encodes CASSLAGGQGQETQYF.

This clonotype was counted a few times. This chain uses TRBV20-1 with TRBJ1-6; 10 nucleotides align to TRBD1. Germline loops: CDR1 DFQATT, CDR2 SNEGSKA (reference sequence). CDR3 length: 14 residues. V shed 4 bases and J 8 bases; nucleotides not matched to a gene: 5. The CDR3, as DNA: TGCAGTGCTAACCCGACAGGGGGCCATTCACCCCTCCACTTT. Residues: CSANPTGGHSPLHF.

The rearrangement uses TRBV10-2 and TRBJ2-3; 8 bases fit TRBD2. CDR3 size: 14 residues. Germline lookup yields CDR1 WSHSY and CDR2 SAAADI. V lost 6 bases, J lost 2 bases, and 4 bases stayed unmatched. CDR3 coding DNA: TGCGCCAGCAGGACTAGCGCTTCCACAGATACGCAGTATTTT. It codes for CASRTSASTDTQYF.

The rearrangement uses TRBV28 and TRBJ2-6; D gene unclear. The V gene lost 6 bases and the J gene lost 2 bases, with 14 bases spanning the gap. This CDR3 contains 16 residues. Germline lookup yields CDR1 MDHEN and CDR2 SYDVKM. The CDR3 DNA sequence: TGTGCCAGCAGCCAGCTTGGCGAACCTGGGGCCAACGTCCTGACTTTC. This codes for CASSQLGEPGANVLTF.

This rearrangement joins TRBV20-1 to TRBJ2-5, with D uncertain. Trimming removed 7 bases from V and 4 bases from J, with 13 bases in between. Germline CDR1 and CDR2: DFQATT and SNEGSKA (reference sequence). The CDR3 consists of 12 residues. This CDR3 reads CSGVMTGETQYF. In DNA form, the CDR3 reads TGCAGTGGAGTGATGACGGGAGAGACCCAGTACTTC.

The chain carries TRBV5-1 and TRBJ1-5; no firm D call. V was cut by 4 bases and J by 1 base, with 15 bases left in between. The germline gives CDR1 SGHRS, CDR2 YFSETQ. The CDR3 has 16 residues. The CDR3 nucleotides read TGCGCCAGCAGCCCCCTCCCGACTGGAAGCAATCAGCCCCAGCATTTT. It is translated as CASSPLPTGSNQPQHF.

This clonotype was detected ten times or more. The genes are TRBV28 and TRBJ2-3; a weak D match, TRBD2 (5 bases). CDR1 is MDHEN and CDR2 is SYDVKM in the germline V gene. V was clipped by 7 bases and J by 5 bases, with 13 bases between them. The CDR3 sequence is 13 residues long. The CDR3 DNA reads TGTGCCAGCACCTTGGGCCGGGGAGATACGCAGTATTTT. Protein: CASTLGRGDTQYF. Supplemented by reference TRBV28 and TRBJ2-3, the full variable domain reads DVKVTQSSRYLVKRTGEKVFLECVQDMDHENMFWYRQDPGLGLRLIYFSYDVKMKEKGDIPEGYSVSREKKERFSLILESASTNQTSMYLCASTLGRGDTQYFGPGTRLTVL.

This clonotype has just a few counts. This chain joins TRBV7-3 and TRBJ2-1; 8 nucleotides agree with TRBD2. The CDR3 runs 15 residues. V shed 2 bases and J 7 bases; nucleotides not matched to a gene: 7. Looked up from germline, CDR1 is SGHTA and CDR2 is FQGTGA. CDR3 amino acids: CASSLSSGSSNEQFF. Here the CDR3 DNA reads TGTGCCAGCAGCTTATCCAGCGGGAGTTCTAATGAGCAGTTCTTC.

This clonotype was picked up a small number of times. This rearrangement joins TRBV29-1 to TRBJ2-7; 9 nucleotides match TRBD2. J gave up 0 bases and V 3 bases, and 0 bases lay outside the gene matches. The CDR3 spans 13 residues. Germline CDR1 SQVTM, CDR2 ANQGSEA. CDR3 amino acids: CSVERGGSYEQYF. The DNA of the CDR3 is TGCAGCGTTGAGCGGGGGGGCTCCTACGAGCAGTACTTC.

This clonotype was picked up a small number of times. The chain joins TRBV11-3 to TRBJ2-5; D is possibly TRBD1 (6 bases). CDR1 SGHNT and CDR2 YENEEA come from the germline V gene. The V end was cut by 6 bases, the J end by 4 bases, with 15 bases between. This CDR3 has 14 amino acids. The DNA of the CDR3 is TGTGCCAGCAGTTCAACAGGGAAGCGAGAGACCCAGTACTTC. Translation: CASSSTGKRETQYF.

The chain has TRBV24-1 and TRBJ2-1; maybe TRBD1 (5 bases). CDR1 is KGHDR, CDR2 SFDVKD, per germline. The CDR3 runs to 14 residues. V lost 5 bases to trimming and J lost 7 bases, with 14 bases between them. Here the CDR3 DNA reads TGTGCCACCAGTGTGCAGGGTCGTACGAATGAGCAGTTCTTC. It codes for CATSVQGRTNEQFF.

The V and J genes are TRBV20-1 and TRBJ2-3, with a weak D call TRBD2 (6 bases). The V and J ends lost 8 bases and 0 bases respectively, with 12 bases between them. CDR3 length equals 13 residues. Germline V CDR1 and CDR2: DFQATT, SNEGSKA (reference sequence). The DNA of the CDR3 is TGCAGTCTAAGGAGGGATAGCACAGATACGCAGTATTTT. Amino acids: CSLRRDSTDTQYF.

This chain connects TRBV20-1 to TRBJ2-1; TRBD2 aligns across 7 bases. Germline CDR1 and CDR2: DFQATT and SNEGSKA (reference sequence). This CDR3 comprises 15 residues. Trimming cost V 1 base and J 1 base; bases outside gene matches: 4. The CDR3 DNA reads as TGCAGTGCTAGAGTTCCAGCGGGGTCCTACAATGAGCAGTTCTTC. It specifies CSARVPAGSYNEQFF.

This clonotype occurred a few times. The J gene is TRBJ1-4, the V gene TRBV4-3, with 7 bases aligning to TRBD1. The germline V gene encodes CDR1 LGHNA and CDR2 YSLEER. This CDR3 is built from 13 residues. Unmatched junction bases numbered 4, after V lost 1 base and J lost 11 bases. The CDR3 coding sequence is TGCGCCAGCAGCCAAGGCCTACAGGGGAAACTGTTTTTT. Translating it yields CASSQGLQGKLFF.

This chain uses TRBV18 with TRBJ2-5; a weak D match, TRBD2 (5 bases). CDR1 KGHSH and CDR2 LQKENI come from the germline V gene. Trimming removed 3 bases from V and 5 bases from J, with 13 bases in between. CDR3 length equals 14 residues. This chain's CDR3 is CASSPVPTGETQYF. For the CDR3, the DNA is TGTGCCAGCTCACCCGTCCCGACGGGGGAGACCCAGTACTTC.

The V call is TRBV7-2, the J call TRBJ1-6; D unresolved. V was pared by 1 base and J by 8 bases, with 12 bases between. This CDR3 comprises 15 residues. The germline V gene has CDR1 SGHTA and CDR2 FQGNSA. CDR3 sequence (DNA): TGTGCCAGCAGCTTAGTTTGGGCCGGAGATTCACCCCTCCACTTT. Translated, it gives CASSLVWAGDSPLHF.

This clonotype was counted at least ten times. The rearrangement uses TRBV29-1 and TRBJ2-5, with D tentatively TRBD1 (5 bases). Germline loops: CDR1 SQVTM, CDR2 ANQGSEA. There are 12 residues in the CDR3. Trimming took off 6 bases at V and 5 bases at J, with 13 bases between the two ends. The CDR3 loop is CSVKTDSETQYF. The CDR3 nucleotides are TGCAGCGTAAAGACAGATTCGGAGACCCAGTACTTC.

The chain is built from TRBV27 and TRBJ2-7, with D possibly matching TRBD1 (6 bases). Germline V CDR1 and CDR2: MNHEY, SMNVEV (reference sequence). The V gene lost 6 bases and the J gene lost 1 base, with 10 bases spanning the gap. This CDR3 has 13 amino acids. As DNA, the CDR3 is TGTGCCAGCAGGACCGGGACATCCTACGAGCAGTACTTC. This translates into CASRTGTSYEQYF.